The next 30 T cell receptor beta chains were all read from a single sample in a study of glioma-infiltrating T cells. The iRepertoire nested amplicon-rescue multiplex PCR amplified TCR alpha and beta CDR3s from RNA. Via MiXCR, TCRdb re-called the multiplex PCR reads, giving one row per CDR3 protein. The sample holds approximately 45,000 distinct CDR3 sequences, around 20% seen once. Sequenced material: glioma tissue, nonneoplastic brain tissue, or PBMCs (not recorded which). The receptor set was obtained from a human donor with low-grade glioma or glioblastoma, undergoing nonglioma brain surgery, or in good health (not recorded which).

The J gene is TRBJ2-7, the V gene TRBV19, with D perhaps matching TRBD1 or TRBD2 (5 bases each). Germline-derived CDR1 and CDR2 are LNHDA and SQIVND (reference sequence). This CDR3 has 14 amino acids. The V gene lost 4 bases and the J gene lost 3 bases, with 13 bases spanning the gap. The CDR3 loop is CASSTLGRLYEQYF. The CDR3 DNA reads as TGTGCCAGTAGTACGCTGGGACGGCTCTACGAGCAGTACTTC.

At least ten counts were recorded for this clonotype. The chain carries TRBV6-1 and TRBJ2-1; D not resolved. Looked up from germline, CDR1 is MNHNS and CDR2 is SASEGT. This CDR3 is 10 amino acids long. With 5 bases removed from V and 7 bases from J, the gap between germline ends came to 3 bases. This CDR3 reads CASSSNEQFF. CDR3 coding DNA: TGTGCCAGCAGTTCAAATGAGCAGTTCTTC.

This clonotype was found many times. The chain recombines TRBV12-3 or TRBV12-4 with TRBJ1-2; TRBD1 is a possible D gene (5 bases). The CDR3 covers 13 residues. Trimming pared 5 bases from V and 0 bases from J, leaving 7 bases between. The CDR3 spells CASSDSTNYGYTF. The CDR3, as DNA: TGTGCCAGCAGTGACAGTACTAACTATGGCTACACCTTC.

Many counts were recorded for this clonotype. The rearrangement links TRBV7-9 to TRBJ2-5; D not certain. The CDR3 covers 15 residues. Trimming cost V 4 bases and J 4 bases, with 16 bases left between them. The V gene's germline CDR1 is SEHNR and CDR2 FQNEAQ (reference sequence). CDR3 region: CASSSSRVSRETQYF. The CDR3 nucleotides read TGTGCCAGCAGCTCCTCCCGAGTTAGCAGAGAGACCCAGTACTTC.

This clonotype showed up many times. This sequence joins TRBV2 and TRBJ1-1; D is perhaps TRBD1 (6 bases). Deletions cut 3 bases from V and 4 bases from J, with 12 bases between. Germline V lookup: CDR1 SNHLY, CDR2 FYNNEI. The CDR3 has 14 amino acids. CDR3 sequence: CASSDQGMVTEAFF. The CDR3 DNA reads TGTGCCAGCAGTGACCAGGGGATGGTCACTGAAGCTTTCTTT.

This clonotype occurred many times. The rearrangement uses TRBV9 and TRBJ2-3; no reliable D call. CDR3 size: 13 residues. Germline loops: CDR1 SGDLS, CDR2 YYNGEE. Trimming cost V 0 bases and J 4 bases, with 6 bases left between them. DNA for the CDR3: TGTGCCAGCAGCGTAGGGGTATCAGATACGCAGTATTTT. Translated: CASSVGVSDTQYF.

This clonotype was recorded many times. The chain recombines TRBV10-3 with TRBJ2-3, with D perhaps TRBD1 or TRBD2 (5 bases each). Germline V gene sequence: CDR1 ENHRY, CDR2 SYGVKD. V lost 10 bases and J lost 2, with 16 bases in between. The CDR3 contains 14 residues. CDR3: CATSAGTTTDTQYF. The CDR3 DNA follows: TGTGCCACCTCAGCCGGGACCACCACAGATACGCAGTATTTT.

Ten or more counts support this clonotype. This chain links TRBV10-3 with TRBJ1-5, with D possibly being TRBD1 (5 bases). This CDR3 spans 17 amino acids. Germline loops: CDR1 ENHRY, CDR2 SYGVKD. V lost 3 bases, J lost 1 base, and 16 bases lay in between. For the CDR3, the DNA is TGTGCCATCAGTGATTCCCTTGGGGGGGTAAGCAATCAGCCCCAGCATTTT. Translated, it gives CAISDSLGGVSNQPQHF.

Note on this clonotype: One base away lies a much larger clone, so this may be a sequencing read error. This chain connects TRBV6-2 or TRBV6-3 to TRBJ2-1; 10 bases map to TRBD1. The length of the CDR3 is 14 residues. V trimming: 2 bases; J trimming: 10 bases; junction bases outside the gene matches: 5. The germline CDR1 and CDR2 sequences are MNHEY and SVGEGT. CDR3 in amino acids: CASSYDRGPYEQFF. The DNA for the CDR3 is TGTGCCAGCAGTTACGACAGGGGGCCCTACGAGCAGTTCTTC.

In its sample, this clonotype was seen a few times. This sequence joins TRBV29-1 and TRBJ1-1, with D possibly TRBD1 on 5 matching bases. Germline CDR1 and CDR2: SQVTM and ANQGSEA. The CDR3 sequence is 15 residues long. V was trimmed by 4 bases and J by 1 base, leaving 16 bases between them. The chain's CDR3 is CSVGGARGGNTEAFF. In DNA, the CDR3 is TGCAGCGTTGGGGGCGCGAGAGGAGGGAACACTGAAGCTTTCTTT.

This clonotype turned up a few times. V gene TRBV29-1 combines with J gene TRBJ1-3; D is unresolved. This CDR3 comprises 14 residues. Trimming cost V 0 bases and J 8 bases, with 14 bases left between them. Per the germline V gene, CDR1 is SQVTM and CDR2 is ANQGSEA. The CDR3 bases are TGCAGCGTTGAAGATCCCGGAGGAGTAGACACCATATATTTT. Protein: CSVEDPGGVDTIYF.

At least ten counts were recorded for this clonotype. The chain recombines TRBV11-2 with TRBJ2-5; D unresolved. The CDR3 runs to 13 residues. V was trimmed by 3 bases and J by 7 bases, leaving 12 bases between them. Germline values: CDR1 SGHAT, CDR2 FQNNGV. CDR3: CASSFSEMGTQYF. CDR3 sequence (DNA): TGTGCCAGCAGCTTTAGTGAAATGGGGACCCAGTACTTC.

The chain links TRBV27 to TRBJ2-3; D is undetermined. The CDR3 has 14 amino acids. V lost 8 bases, J lost 0 bases, and 12 bases lay in between. Germline V lookup: CDR1 MNHEY, CDR2 SMNVEV (reference sequence). This CDR3 is CASSFKTSTDTQYF. The DNA for the CDR3 is TGTGCCAGCTCCTTCAAGACTAGCACAGATACGCAGTATTTT.

This clonotype was picked up many times. The chain carries TRBV28 and TRBJ1-2; maybe TRBD1 (6 bases). This CDR3 contains 13 residues. CDR1 MDHEN and CDR2 SYDVKM come from the germline V gene. Trimming stripped 3 bases from V and 4 bases from J, with 9 bases between. The CDR3 protein is CASSLTGSYGYTF. CDR3 nucleotides: TGTGCCAGCAGTTTGACAGGTTCCTATGGCTACACCTTC.

This clonotype was counted at least ten times. CDR3 DNA sequence: TGCAGCGTTGAACACGGTGTCGCTGAAGCTTTCTTT. Its translation is CSVEHGVAEAFF. The gene calls are TRBV29-1 and TRBJ1-1; D gene ambiguous. Germline-derived CDR1 and CDR2 are SQVTM and ANQGSEA. V lost 2 bases to trimming and J lost 6 bases, with 10 bases between them. The length of the CDR3 is 12 residues. The full variable domain, completed using reference TRBV29-1 and TRBJ1-1, is SAVISQKPSRDICQRGTSLTIQCQVDSQVTMMFWYRQQPGQSLTLIATANQGSEATYESGFVIDKFPISRPNLTFSTLTVSNMSPEDSSIYLCSVEHGVAEAFFGQGTRLTVV.

Worth noting for this clonotype: A much larger clone differs by one base, so this may be a read error. This chain uses TRBV5-5 with TRBJ2-5, with D possibly being TRBD2 (5 bases). Per germline, CDR1 SGHKS and CDR2 YYEKEE (reference sequence). The CDR3 length is 16 residues. Deletions cut 0 bases from V and 5 bases from J, with 17 bases between. The CDR3 nucleotides are TGTGCCAGCAGCTTGGACCCGGGTCCTCCGGGGGAGACCCAGTACTTC. Translating it yields CASSLDPGPPGETQYF.

This clonotype was recorded at least ten times. DNA of the CDR3: TGCGCCAGCAGCTTGGCATCCCGGCATGAGCAGTTCTTC. Translated, it gives CASSLASRHEQFF. This chain joins TRBV5-1 and TRBJ2-1; no clear D gene. The V end lost 0 bases, the J end lost 8 bases, and 9 bases lay between the germline ends. The CDR3 totals 13 residues. From germline, CDR1 is SGHRS and CDR2 YFSETQ. Filled out from reference TRBV5-1 and TRBJ2-1, the complete variable domain reads KAGVTQTPRYLIKTRGQQVTLSCSPISGHRSVSWYQQTPGQGLQFLFEYFSETQRNKGNFPGRFSGRQFSNSRSEMNVSTLELGDSALYLCASSLASRHEQFFGPGTRLTVL.

This clonotype was seen ten or more times. The chain combines TRBV7-2 with TRBJ1-2; D unclear. Trimming took off 0 bases at V and 6 bases at J, with 17 bases between the two ends. Germline lookup yields CDR1 SGHTA and CDR2 FQGNSA. The CDR3 is 16 residues long. The CDR3 region has the DNA TGTGCCAGCAGCTTAGCGTTGCCATCTTCACTGGATGGCTACACCTTC. Its protein is CASSLALPSSLDGYTF.

This clonotype was counted at least ten times. The chain links TRBV28 to TRBJ2-7; weak D call: TRBD2 (5 bases). V shed 10 bases and J shed 0 bases, with 13 bases lying between them. Germline V gene sequence: CDR1 MDHEN, CDR2 SYDVKM. The CDR3 has 13 residues. The CDR3 bases are TGTGCCACCCTAGACGGGAACTCCTACGAGCAGTACTTC. This translates into CATLDGNSYEQYF. The full variable domain, rest sourced from reference TRBV28 and TRBJ2-7, is DVKVTQSSRYLVKRTGEKVFLECVQDMDHENMFWYRQDPGLGLRLIYFSYDVKMKEKGDIPEGYSVSREKKERFSLILESASTNQTSMYLCATLDGNSYEQYFGPGTRLTVT.

This clonotype is deemed medium-sized. V usage is TRBV27 and J usage is TRBJ2-3; D is unresolved. Trimming removed 8 bases from V and 4 bases from J, with 10 bases in between. CDR3 length equals 12 residues. Germline lookup yields CDR1 MNHEY and CDR2 SMNVEV (reference sequence). CDR3: CASAQNPDTQYF. The CDR3 coding sequence is TGTGCCAGCGCCCAAAATCCAGATACGCAGTATTTT.

This clonotype has at least ten counts. V usage is TRBV2 and J usage is TRBJ1-1; D is ambiguous. The CDR3 runs 14 residues. Germline CDR1 SNHLY, CDR2 FYNNEI. V dropped 4 bases and J dropped 0 bases, with 9 bases sitting between them. CDR3 loop: CASSGGSLNTEAFF. DNA for the CDR3: TGTGCCAGCAGTGGAGGCAGCTTGAACACTGAAGCTTTCTTT.

Comments on this clonotype: This could be a read error, since a much larger clone is one nucleotide away. The chain links TRBV2 to TRBJ1-1, with a possible D match to TRBD1 (6 bases). From germline, CDR1 is SNHLY and CDR2 FYNNEI. This CDR3 is built from 15 residues. The V gene lost 6 bases and the J gene lost 7 bases, with 21 bases spanning the gap. The CDR3 loop is CASRPGQPGDIEAFF. CDR3 DNA: TGTGCCAGCAGGCCCGGACAGCCAGGGGACATTGAAGCTTTCTTT.

In this sample, this clonotype turned up many times. This chain connects TRBV19 to TRBJ1-1; 8 bases map to TRBD1. Germline CDR1 LNHDA, CDR2 SQIVND (reference sequence). The CDR3 loop spans 14 amino acids. Trimming cost V 4 bases and J 1 base; bases outside gene matches: 2. The CDR3 sequence: CASSNDRGNTEAFF. The CDR3 nucleotides read TGTGCCAGTAGTAACGACAGGGGGAACACTGAAGCTTTCTTT.

Many counts were recorded for this clonotype. The chain joins TRBV3-1 to TRBJ1-5; possible D gene TRBD1, 6 bases. Germline V gene data show CDR1 as LGHDT and CDR2 as YNNKEL (reference sequence). The CDR3 is made up of 15 amino acids. Trimming cost V 1 base and J 9 bases, with 16 bases left between them. The CDR3 coding sequence is TGTGCCAGCAGCCAAGGCGCCGGGGGACACGGGCCCCAGCATTTT. It is translated as CASSQGAGGHGPQHF.

This clonotype was seen many times. The V call is TRBV5-1, the J call TRBJ2-5; no firm D call. The CDR3 length is 11 residues. CDR1 and CDR2 (germline): SGHRS, YFSETQ. V lost 4 bases and J 1 base, leaving 2 bases between the germline ends. In DNA form, the CDR3 reads TGCGCCAGCAGCCTCCAAGAGACCCAGTACTTC. Protein: CASSLQETQYF.

This clonotype was detected ten times or more. This rearrangement joins TRBV6-1 to TRBJ2-1, with D unclear. CDR1 and CDR2 (germline): MNHNS, SASEGT. The V and J ends lost 3 bases and 8 bases respectively, with 17 bases between them. The CDR3 is made up of 15 amino acids. The CDR3 here is CASSDSSIVLDEQFF. In nucleotides, the CDR3 is TGTGCCAGCAGTGATTCATCAATTGTTTTGGATGAGCAGTTCTTC.

This clonotype was seen many times. V usage is TRBV6-6 and J usage is TRBJ2-7; D not certain. CDR1 is MNHNY, CDR2 SVGAGI, per germline (reference sequence). The CDR3 sequence is 16 residues long. Deletions cut 0 bases from V and 1 base from J, with 13 bases between. CDR3 DNA sequence: TGTGCCAGCAGTTACTCGCGGCCAGGAGCTTCCTACGAGCAGTACTTC. Amino acids: CASSYSRPGASYEQYF.

There are many counts of this clonotype. DNA for the CDR3: TGTGCCAGCAGGCCCACTGGGGCCCGCACAGATACGCAGTATTTT. Its translation is CASRPTGARTDTQYF. The chain joins TRBV28 to TRBJ2-3; possibly TRBD1 for D (5 bases). Trimming stripped 6 bases from V and 1 base from J, with 14 bases between. This CDR3 is built from 15 residues. Germline lookup yields CDR1 MDHEN and CDR2 SYDVKM.

The chain has TRBV4-1 and TRBJ1-1; D unresolved. With 3 bases removed from V and 3 bases from J, the gap between germline ends came to 14 bases. Germline values: CDR1 MGHRA, CDR2 YSYEKL. The CDR3 runs 15 residues. This CDR3 is CASSQADLGYTEAFF. CDR3 nucleotide sequence: TGCGCCAGCAGCCAGGCCGACTTAGGTTACACTGAAGCTTTCTTT.

This clonotype was found many times. The V call is TRBV3-1, the J call TRBJ2-7, with a possible D match to TRBD1 (5 bases). This CDR3 contains 12 residues. V was trimmed by 1 base and J by 4 bases, leaving 5 bases between them. Per the germline V gene, CDR1 is LGHDT and CDR2 is YNNKEL (reference sequence). CDR3 residues: CASSQGTYEQYF. In nucleotides, the CDR3 is TGTGCCAGCAGCCAAGGGACATACGAGCAGTACTTC.